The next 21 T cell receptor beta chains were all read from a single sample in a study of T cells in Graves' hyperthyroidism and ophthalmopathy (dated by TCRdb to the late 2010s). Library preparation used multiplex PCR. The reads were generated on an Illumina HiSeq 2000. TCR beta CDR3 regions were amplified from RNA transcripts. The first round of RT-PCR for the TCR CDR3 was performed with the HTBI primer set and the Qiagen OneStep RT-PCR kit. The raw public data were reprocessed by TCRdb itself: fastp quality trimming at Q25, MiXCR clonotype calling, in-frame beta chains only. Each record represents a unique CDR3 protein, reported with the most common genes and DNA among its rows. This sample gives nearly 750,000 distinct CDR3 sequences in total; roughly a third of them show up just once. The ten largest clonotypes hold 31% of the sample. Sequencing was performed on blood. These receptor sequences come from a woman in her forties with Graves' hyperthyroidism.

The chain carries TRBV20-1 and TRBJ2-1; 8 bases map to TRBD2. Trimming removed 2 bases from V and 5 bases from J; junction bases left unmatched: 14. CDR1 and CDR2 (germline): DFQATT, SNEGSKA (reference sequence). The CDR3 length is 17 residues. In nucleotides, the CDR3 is TGCAGTGCTAGATCCATCCGTGGCGGGGGGATCGACAATGAGCAGTTCTTC. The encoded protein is CSARSIRGGGIDNEQFF.

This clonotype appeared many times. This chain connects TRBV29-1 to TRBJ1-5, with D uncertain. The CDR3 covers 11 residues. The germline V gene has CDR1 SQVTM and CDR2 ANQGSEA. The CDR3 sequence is CSDIRNQPQHF. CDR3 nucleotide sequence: TGCAGTGATATACGCAATCAGCCCCAGCATTTT. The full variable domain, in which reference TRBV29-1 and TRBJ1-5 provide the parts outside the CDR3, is SAVISQKPSRDICQRGTSLTIQCQVDSQVTMMFWYRQQPGQSLTLIATANQGSEATYESGFVIDKFPISRPNLTFSTLTVSNMSPEDSSIYLCSDIRNQPQHFGDGTRLSIL.

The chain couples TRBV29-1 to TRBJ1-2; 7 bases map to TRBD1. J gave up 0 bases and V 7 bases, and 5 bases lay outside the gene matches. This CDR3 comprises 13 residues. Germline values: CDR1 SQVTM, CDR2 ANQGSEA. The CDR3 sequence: CSARQGANYGYTF. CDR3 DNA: TGCAGCGCTAGACAGGGAGCTAACTATGGCTACACCTTC.

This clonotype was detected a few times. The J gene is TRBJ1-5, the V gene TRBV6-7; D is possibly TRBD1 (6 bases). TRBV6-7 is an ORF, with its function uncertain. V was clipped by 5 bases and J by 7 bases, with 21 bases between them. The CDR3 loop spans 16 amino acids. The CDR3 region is CASSTPGHHSCQPQHF. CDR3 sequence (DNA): TGTGCCAGCAGTACTCCGGGACATCACTCCTGCCAGCCCCAGCATTTT.

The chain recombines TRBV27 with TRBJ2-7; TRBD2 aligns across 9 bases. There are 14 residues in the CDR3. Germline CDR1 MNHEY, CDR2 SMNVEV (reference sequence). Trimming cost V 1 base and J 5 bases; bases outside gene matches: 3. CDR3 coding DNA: TGTGCCAGCAGTTTATGGCGGGGGGGCCACGAGCAGTACTTC. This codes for CASSLWRGGHEQYF.

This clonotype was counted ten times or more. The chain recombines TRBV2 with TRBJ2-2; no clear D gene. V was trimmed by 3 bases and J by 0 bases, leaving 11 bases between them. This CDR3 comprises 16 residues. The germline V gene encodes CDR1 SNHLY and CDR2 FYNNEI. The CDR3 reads CASSDLGSANTGELFF. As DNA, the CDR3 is TGTGCCAGCAGTGATCTCGGTAGTGCGAACACCGGGGAGCTGTTTTTT.

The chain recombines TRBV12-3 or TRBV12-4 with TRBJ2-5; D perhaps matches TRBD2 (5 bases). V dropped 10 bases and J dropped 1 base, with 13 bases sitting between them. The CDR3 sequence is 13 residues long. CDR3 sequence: CAIQDFPQETQYF. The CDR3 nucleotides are TGTGCCATCCAGGACTTCCCCCAAGAGACCCAGTACTTC.

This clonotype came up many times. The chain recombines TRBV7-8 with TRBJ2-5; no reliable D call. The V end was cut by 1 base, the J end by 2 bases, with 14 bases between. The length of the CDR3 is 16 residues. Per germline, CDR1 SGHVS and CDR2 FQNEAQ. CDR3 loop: CASSLGDSRSQETQYF. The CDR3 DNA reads TGTGCCAGCAGCTTAGGTGATAGCCGCTCACAAGAGACCCAGTACTTC. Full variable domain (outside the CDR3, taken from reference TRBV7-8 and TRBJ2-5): GAGVSQSPRYKVAKRGQDVALRCDPISGHVSLFWYQQALGQGPEFLTYFQNEAQLDKSGLPSDRFFAERPEGSVSTLKIQRTQQEDSAVYLCASSLGDSRSQETQYFGPGTRLLVL.

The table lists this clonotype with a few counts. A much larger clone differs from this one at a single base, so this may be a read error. CDR3 protein: CSASRGGRDATQYF. CDR3 sequence (DNA): TGCAGTGCTAGCCGTGGGGGGCGCGATGCGACCCAGTACTTC. This rearrangement joins TRBV20-1 to TRBJ2-5; tentatively, D is TRBD1 or TRBD2 (6 bases each). The V and J ends lost 3 bases and 7 bases respectively, with 18 bases between them. The V gene's germline CDR1 is DFQATT and CDR2 SNEGSKA (reference sequence). The CDR3 has 14 residues.

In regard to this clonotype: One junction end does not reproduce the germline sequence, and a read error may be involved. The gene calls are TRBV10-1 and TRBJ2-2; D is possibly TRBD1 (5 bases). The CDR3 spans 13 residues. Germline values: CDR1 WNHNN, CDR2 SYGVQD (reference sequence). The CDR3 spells CASSVQDTGELFF. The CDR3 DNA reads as TGTGCCAGCAGTGTACAGGACACCGGGGAGCTGTTTTTT.

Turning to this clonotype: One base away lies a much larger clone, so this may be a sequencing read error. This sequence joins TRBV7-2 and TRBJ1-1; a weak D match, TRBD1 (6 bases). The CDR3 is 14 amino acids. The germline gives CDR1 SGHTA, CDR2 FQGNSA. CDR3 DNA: TGTGCTAGTCTTGGGGGCCGACGAGGCACTCAAGCTTTCTTT. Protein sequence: CASLGGRRGTQAFF.

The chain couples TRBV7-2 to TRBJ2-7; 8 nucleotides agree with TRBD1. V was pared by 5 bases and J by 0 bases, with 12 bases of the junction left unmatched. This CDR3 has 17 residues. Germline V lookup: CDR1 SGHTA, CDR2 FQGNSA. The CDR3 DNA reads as TGTGCCAGCAGCCCAGATCAGGGGGCCGGAAGCTCCTACGAGCAGTACTTC. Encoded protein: CASSPDQGAGSSYEQYF.

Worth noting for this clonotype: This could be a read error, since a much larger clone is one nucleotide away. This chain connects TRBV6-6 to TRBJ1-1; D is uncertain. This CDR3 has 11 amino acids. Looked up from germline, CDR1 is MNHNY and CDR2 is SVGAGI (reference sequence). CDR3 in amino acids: CAISSLRGAFF. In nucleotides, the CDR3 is TGTGCCATCAGTTCCCTACGGGGAGCTTTCTTT.

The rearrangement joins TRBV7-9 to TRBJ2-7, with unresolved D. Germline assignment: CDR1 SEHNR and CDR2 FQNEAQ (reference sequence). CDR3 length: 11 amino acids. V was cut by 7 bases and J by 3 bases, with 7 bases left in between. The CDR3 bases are TGTGCCAGCACGTGGAACTACGAGCAGTACTTC. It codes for CASTWNYEQYF.

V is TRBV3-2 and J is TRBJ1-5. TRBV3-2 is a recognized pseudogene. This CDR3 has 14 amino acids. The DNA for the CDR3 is TGTGCCAGCAGCCAAGAGGCATTCAATCAGCCCCAGCATTTT. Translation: CASSQEAFNQPQHF.

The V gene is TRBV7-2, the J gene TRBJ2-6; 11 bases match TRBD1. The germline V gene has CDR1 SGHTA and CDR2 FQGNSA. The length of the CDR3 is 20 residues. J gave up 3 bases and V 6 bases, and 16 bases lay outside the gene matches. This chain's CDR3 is CASRTTPGQGVNGGANVLTF. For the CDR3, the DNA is TGTGCCAGCAGGACTACACCGGGACAGGGGGTGAATGGTGGGGCCAACGTCCTGACTTTC.

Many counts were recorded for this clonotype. The CDR3 sequence is CASSRGQDTEAFF. In DNA, the CDR3 is TGTGCCAGCAGCAGGGGACAGGACACTGAAGCTTTCTTT. This rearrangement joins TRBV7-2 to TRBJ1-1; TRBD1 matches at 8 bases. With 5 bases clipped from V and 3 bases from J, the junction kept 2 bases outside the gene matches. This CDR3 is built from 13 residues. Germline V CDR1 and CDR2: SGHTA, FQGNSA.

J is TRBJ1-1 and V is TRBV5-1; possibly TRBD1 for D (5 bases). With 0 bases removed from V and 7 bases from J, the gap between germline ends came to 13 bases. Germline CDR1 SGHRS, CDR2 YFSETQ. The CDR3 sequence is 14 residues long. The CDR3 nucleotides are TGCGCCAGCAGCTTGGAAGGGGATCAGGATGAAGCTTTCTTT. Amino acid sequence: CASSLEGDQDEAFF.

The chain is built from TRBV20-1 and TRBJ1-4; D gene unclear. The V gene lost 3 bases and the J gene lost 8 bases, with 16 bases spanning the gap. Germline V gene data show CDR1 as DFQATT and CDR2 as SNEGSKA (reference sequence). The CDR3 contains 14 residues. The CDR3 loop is CSARSSILEEKLFF. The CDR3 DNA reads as TGCAGTGCTAGGAGTAGTATATTGGAAGAAAAACTGTTTTTT.

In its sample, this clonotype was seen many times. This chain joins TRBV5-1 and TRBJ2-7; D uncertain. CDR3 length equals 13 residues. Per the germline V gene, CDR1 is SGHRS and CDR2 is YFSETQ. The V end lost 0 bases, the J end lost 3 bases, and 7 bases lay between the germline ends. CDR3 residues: CASSLGRNYEQYF. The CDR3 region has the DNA TGCGCCAGCAGCTTGGGCAGGAACTACGAGCAGTACTTC.

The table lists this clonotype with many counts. The CDR3 coding sequence is TGTGCCAGTAGTATAGGCTGGATCAGCAATCAGCCCCAGCATTTT. Protein product: CASSIGWISNQPQHF. The rearrangement uses TRBV19 and TRBJ1-5; D not certain. CDR1 LNHDA and CDR2 SQIVND come from the germline V gene (reference sequence). The CDR3 totals 15 residues. V was cut by 1 base and J by 1 base, with 8 bases left in between.